The 16 T cell receptor beta chains below come from one sample, sequenced in a study of CD8 T cells in Susac syndrome. Roughly 0.5 to 1 ug RNA was reverse transcribed with random hexamers. TCRdb re-called the immunoSEQ multiplex PCR reads with MiXCR, one entry per CDR3 protein. This table holds approximately 130,000 distinct CDR3 sequences, under 95% found once. Sequenced: CD8+ T cells from PBMCs. These TCRs come from a human donor with multiple sclerosis.

The chain joins TRBV20-1 to TRBJ2-3; 8 nucleotides agree with TRBD2. Losses at the gene ends were 0 bases for V and 6 bases for J; bases not matched to a gene: 8. Germline V gene sequence: CDR1 DFQATT, CDR2 SNEGSKA (reference sequence). The CDR3 has 15 residues. The CDR3 DNA follows: TGCAGTGCTAGAGATAGAAGCGGGAGACTTGATACGCAGTATTTT. It specifies CSARDRSGRLDTQYF.

This CDR3 reads CASSPEEYNEQFF. CDR3 DNA sequence: TGTGCCAGCAGCCCCGAGGAGTACAATGAGCAGTTCTTC. V usage is TRBV14 and J usage is TRBJ2-1; no clear D. Trimming left V 4 bases short and J 4 bases short, with 8 bases between. In germline, CDR1 is SGHDN, CDR2 FVKESK. CDR3 length equals 13 residues.

This clonotype was picked up one time. The chain couples TRBV19 to TRBJ2-2; D might be TRBD2 (5 bases). Per germline, CDR1 LNHDA and CDR2 SQIVND (reference sequence). The V and J ends lost 2 bases and 1 base respectively, with 5 bases between them. The CDR3 covers 14 residues. CDR3 DNA: TGTGCCAGTAGTATACGGGAGAACACCGGGGAGCTGTTTTTT. This translates into CASSIRENTGELFF.

The rearrangement links TRBV15 to TRBJ2-1, with D perhaps assigned TRBD1 or TRBD2 (5 bases each). From germline, CDR1 is LNHNV and CDR2 YYDKDF (reference sequence). Trimming stripped 5 bases from V and 10 bases from J, with 9 bases between. The CDR3 totals 11 residues. The CDR3 nucleotides are TGTGCCACCAGCGAGGGGCGGGAGCAGTTCTTC. It specifies CATSEGREQFF.

The chain employs TRBV7-2 and TRBJ2-5; the match to TRBD2 covers 11 bases. V was pared by 1 base and J by 1 base, with 8 bases of the junction left unmatched. The CDR3 is made up of 18 amino acids. The germline CDR1 and CDR2 sequences are SGHTA and FQGNSA. CDR3 DNA sequence: TGTGCCAGCAGCTTAGATTCCGGTAGCGGGAGGGCCCAAGAGACCCAGTACTTC. Protein: CASSLDSGSGRAQETQYF.

This rearrangement joins TRBV9 to TRBJ1-2, with 8 bases lining up with TRBD1. The CDR3 is 14 amino acids. V shed 4 bases and J 4 bases; nucleotides not matched to a gene: 6. Germline V CDR1 and CDR2: SGDLS, YYNGEE. The CDR3 nucleotides read TGTGCCAGCAGCACAGACAGGGGAATCTATGGCTACACCTTC. Translating gives CASSTDRGIYGYTF.

Only one count was recorded for this clonotype. V gene TRBV5-1 combines with J gene TRBJ2-7; D may be TRBD1 (6 bases). Germline CDR1 and CDR2: SGHRS and YFSETQ. V gave up 7 bases and J gave up 4 bases, with 15 bases separating them. This CDR3 has 13 amino acids. The CDR3 DNA reads TGCGCCAGCTCTGGACAGTTACATTACGAGCAGTACTTC. This gives the protein CASSGQLHYEQYF. The full variable domain, its missing parts supplied by reference TRBV5-1 and TRBJ2-7, is KAGVTQTPRYLIKTRGQQVTLSCSPISGHRSVSWYQQTPGQGLQFLFEYFSETQRNKGNFPGRFSGRQFSNSRSEMNVSTLELGDSALYLCASSGQLHYEQYFGPGTRLTVT.

The J gene is TRBJ2-2, the V gene TRBV3-1; possible D gene TRBD2, 6 bases. Trimming left V 0 bases short and J 4 bases short, with 18 bases between. Looked up from germline, CDR1 is LGHDT and CDR2 is YNNKEL (reference sequence). The CDR3 runs 18 residues. The CDR3 loop is CASSQDGTGPPTTGELFF. The CDR3 nucleotides read TGTGCCAGCAGCCAAGACGGGACTGGCCCCCCGACCACCGGGGAGCTGTTTTTT. The complete variable domain, with remaining parts taken from reference TRBV3-1 and TRBJ2-2, reads DTAVSQTPKYLVTQMGNDKSIKCEQNLGHDTMYWYKQDSKKFLKIMFSYNNKELIINETVPNRFSPKSPDKAHLNLHINSLELGDSAVYFCASSQDGTGPPTTGELFFGEGSRLTVL.

The chain employs TRBV4-1 and TRBJ1-3; D possibly corresponds to TRBD1 (5 bases). The germline CDR1 and CDR2 sequences are MGHRA and YSYEKL. The CDR3 loop spans 15 amino acids. Trimming left V 0 bases short and J 2 bases short, with 8 bases between. In DNA form, the CDR3 reads TGCGCCAGCAGCCAAGAAGACAGCCCTGGAAACACCATATATTTT. Translation gives CASSQEDSPGNTIYF.

This clonotype was counted once. The chain uses TRBV6-4 and TRBJ2-2; no clear D gene. V was cut by 4 bases and J by 6 bases, with 9 bases left in between. Per germline, CDR1 MRHNA and CDR2 SNTAGT. This CDR3 is built from 13 residues. CDR3 loop: CASSGKDAGELFF. For the CDR3, the DNA is TGTGCCAGCAGTGGGAAGGACGCCGGGGAGCTGTTTTTT.

The chain has TRBV30 and TRBJ1-1; 10 bases map to TRBD1. The germline V gene encodes CDR1 GTSNPN and CDR2 SVGIG (reference sequence). This CDR3 region has 14 residues. With V trimmed by 4 bases and J by 3 bases, 5 bases remained unmatched. CDR3 loop: CAWKWGTGDTEAFF. CDR3 bases: TGTGCCTGGAAATGGGGGACAGGGGACACTGAAGCTTTCTTT. The entire variable domain, with the rest obtained from reference TRBV30 and TRBJ1-1, is as follows: SQTIHQWPATLVQPVGSPLSLECTVEGTSNPNLYWYRQAAGRGLQLLFYSVGIGQISSEVPQNLSASRPQDRQFILSSKKLLLSDSGFYLCAWKWGTGDTEAFFGQGTRLTVV.

The CDR3 sequence is CASSYRGSNQPQHF. Written as DNA, the CDR3 is TGTGCCAGCAGTTATAGGGGTAGCAATCAGCCCCAGCATTTT. J is TRBJ1-5 and V is TRBV6-6, with D perhaps matching TRBD1 (5 bases). Germline loops: CDR1 MNHNY, CDR2 SVGAGI (reference sequence). The CDR3 loop spans 14 amino acids. Trimming cost V 3 bases and J 0 bases, with 6 bases left between them.

The V and J genes are TRBV3-1 and TRBJ2-7, with D unresolved. Germline V gives CDR1 LGHDT, CDR2 YNNKEL (reference sequence). The germline V and J ends were trimmed by 3 bases and 2 bases, with 11 bases remaining between them. This CDR3 has 14 amino acids. The CDR3, as DNA: TGTGCCAGCAGCCATGGGCGAATGACCTACGAGCAGTACTTC. The encoded protein is CASSHGRMTYEQYF.

V is TRBV14 and J is TRBJ1-4, with no clear D. CDR3 length equals 15 residues. Germline CDR1 and CDR2: SGHDN and FVKESK. V was cut by 0 bases and J by 6 bases, with 11 bases left in between. The CDR3, as DNA: TGTGCCAGCAGCCAAGAGGAGGGATGGGATGAAAAACTGTTTTTT. Translating it yields CASSQEEGWDEKLFF.

This chain connects TRBV6-5 to TRBJ2-7; tentatively, D is TRBD1 or TRBD2 (5 bases each). V lost 4 bases to trimming and J lost 11 bases, with 21 bases between them. Germline loops: CDR1 MNHEY, CDR2 SVGAGI. CDR3 length: 14 amino acids. The CDR3, as DNA: TGTGCCAGCAGTTCAGGGCGGGCCCCAGGTGGAGAGTACTTC. Translated, it gives CASSSGRAPGGEYF.

V and J are TRBV3-1 and TRBJ2-1, with TRBD2 matching 10 bases. V shed 1 base, J shed 10 bases, and the junction held 10 bases outside the gene matches. The CDR3 runs to 16 residues. CDR1 is LGHDT, CDR2 YNNKEL, per germline (reference sequence). The CDR3 here is CASSQGNVGLAEEQFF. CDR3 DNA sequence: TGTGCCAGCAGCCAAGGTAATGTCGGACTAGCGGAAGAGCAGTTCTTC.